The entry below describes one T cell receptor beta chain. The antigen is undetermined. Carrying UMI labels, the TRB cDNA libraries were prepared through 5' RACE. TCRdb reprocessed the 5' RACE reads; each CDR3 protein has one entry and no DNA is given. Its clone listing holds 120,000 to 150,000 distinct CDR3 sequences. These data come from a study of CXCR3-negative and CXCR3-positive naive CD8 T cells. Study findings and constraints: Surface CD5 looked about the same in the naive subsets, so the authors worked out TCR strength from TRB CDR3 properties. For CXCR3-positive naive cells, TRB CDR3s were more hydrophobic than those of CXCR3-negative naive cells. Much lower diversity was found in memory CD8+ cells, while both naive subsets had comparably high diversity.

A CD45RO-CCR7+CD27+CD95- phenotype identified naive CD8+ T cells. The CDR3 extends over 13 amino acids. Looked up from germline, CDR1 is SQVTM and CDR2 is ANQGSEA. The clonotype originates from a human donor in good health. Some clones in this sample may be carry-over from other donors' samples. Sequences were obtained from naive CXCR3+ CD8+ T cells from blood. Regarding subset: CD45RO-CCR7+CD27+CD95- naive CD8+ T cells expressing CXCR3 (TNR3+). The gene calls are TRBV29-1 and TRBJ2-7; TCRdb picks TRBD1, but there is no DNA to check that call. This CDR3 reads CSVKDRGAYEQYF.